What follows are 15 T cell receptor beta chains derived from one specimen sequenced in a study of tumor-infiltrating lymphocytes in glioblastoma multiforme. TCR beta libraries were built from RNA through three nested multiplex PCR rounds using modified ARM-PCR. TCRdb re-called the multiplex PCR reads with MiXCR, one entry per CDR3 protein. The table shows over 10,000 distinct CDR3 sequences, with roughly 64% occurring only once. Sequencing used brain tumor tissue. These TCRs come from a male donor with glioblastoma.

With regard to this clonotype: At one boundary the junction diverges from the germline segment, which might be a read error. This sequence joins TRBV12-3 or TRBV12-4 and TRBJ1-1; TRBD1 agrees at 8 bases. CDR3 length equals 16 residues. The CDR3 is CARSPGQGGMNAEAFF. The CDR3 nucleotides read TGTGCCCGCAGCCCTGGACAGGGAGGCATGAACGCGGAAGCTTTCTTT.

As to this clonotype: A junction boundary mismatches the germline segment, possibly from a read error. The V call is TRBV28, the J call TRBJ2-2; D may be TRBD2 (5 bases). Germline CDR1 MDHEN, CDR2 SYDVKM. The length of the CDR3 is 13 residues. The CDR3 loop is CASSSRVAGELFF. CDR3 nucleotides: TGTGCCAGCAGTTCGAGGGTGGCCGGGGAGCTGTTCTTT.

The chain couples TRBV20-1 to TRBJ2-3, with 10 bases that match TRBD2. Trimming cost V 6 bases and J 3 bases; bases outside gene matches: 21. Germline V gives CDR1 DFQATT, CDR2 SNEGSKA (reference sequence). There are 19 residues in the CDR3. CDR3 bases: TGCAGTGCAAAGAGACCCCTAGCGGGAGATCGGTTGAGGACAGATACGCAGTATTTT. This translates into CSAKRPLAGDRLRTDTQYF.

In this sample, this clonotype turned up a few times. One end of the junction does not line up with germline, which may come from a read error. V gene TRBV6-2 or TRBV6-3 combines with J gene TRBJ2-1; 16 nucleotides match TRBD2. Germline V CDR1 and CDR2: MNHEY, SVGEGT. The CDR3 consists of 18 residues. CDR3 nucleotides: TGCGCCAGCACCGGGACTAGCGGGAGGGGAAGGTCCTACAGTGAGCAGTTCTTC. Translation: CASTGTSGRGRSYSEQFF.

This clonotype was observed many times. A much larger clone sits a single nucleotide away, making a read error possible. The chain has TRBV6-5 and TRBJ1-1; perhaps TRBD1 as D (6 bases). Germline V gives CDR1 MNHEY, CDR2 SVGAGI. The CDR3 length is 13 residues. V lost 4 bases and J 11 bases, leaving 17 bases between the germline ends. The CDR3 loop is CASSLAEGGGAFF. CDR3 DNA: TGTGCCAGCAGTTTAGCCGAGGGGGGAGGTGCTTTCTTT.

Note on this clonotype: A much larger clone sits a single nucleotide away, making a read error possible. The chain is built from TRBV6-2 or TRBV6-3 and TRBJ2-2, with 7 bases fitting TRBD1. The CDR3 runs 13 residues. Looked up from germline, CDR1 is MNHEY and CDR2 is SVGEGT. DNA of the CDR3: TGTGCCAGCAGTAGACAGGGCGCCGGGGAGATGTTTTTT. Amino acid sequence: CASSRQGAGEMFF.

The V gene is TRBV11-2, the J gene TRBJ2-2, with 7 bases identical to TRBD2. CDR1 and CDR2 (germline): SGHAT, FQNNGV. J gave up 16 bases and V 7 bases, and 36 bases lay outside the gene matches. This CDR3 contains 20 residues. The CDR3 reads CASTPSFGQGLAVNTGEPFF. Written as DNA, the CDR3 is TGTGCCAGCACCCCCTCTTTCGGCCAAGGGCTAGCGGTAAACACCGGGGAACCGTTTTTT.

As regards this clonotype: No conserved phenylalanine or tryptophan ends this CDR3, so it is likely a read error. V is TRBV12-3 or TRBV12-4 and J is TRBJ2-5; possibly TRBD1 for D (6 bases). The CDR3 has 14 amino acids. V lost 6 bases and J 1 base, leaving 12 bases between the germline ends. CDR3 region: CASRQTGSQETQYS. In DNA, the CDR3 is TGTGCCAGCAGACAAACAGGGTCCCAAGAGACCCAGTACTCC.

Regarding this clonotype: The junction does not match germline at one end; this may be a read error. The chain couples TRBV20-1 to TRBJ1-6; no clear D gene. CDR3 size: 15 residues. The germline CDR1 and CDR2 sequences are DFQATT and SNEGSKA (reference sequence). The CDR3 loop is CSAGGRGAVNSHLHF. CDR3 sequence (DNA): TGCAGTGCTGGAGGGCGGGGTGCCGTGAATTCACACCTCCACTTT.

This clonotype was recorded at least ten times. The rearrangement uses TRBV25-1 and TRBJ2-3; D may be TRBD2 (5 bases). Germline lookup yields CDR1 MGHDK and CDR2 SYGVNS. This CDR3 region has 17 residues. Between the trimmed V and J ends, which lost 3 bases and 5 bases, there was a span of 21 bases. The CDR3 protein is CASSEAEGGWWGDTQYF. The CDR3 DNA follows: TGTGCCAGCAGTGAGGCGGAAGGCGGGTGGTGGGGAGATACGCAGTATTTT.

A note on this clonotype: Its ends do not fully match the called genes, so a read error is possible. The J gene is TRBJ2-7, the V gene TRBV12-3 or TRBV12-4; the D is unclear. This CDR3 spans 13 amino acids. The DNA of the CDR3 is TGTGTCAGCAGTTTACTAAACTACTACGAGCAGTACTTC. Its protein is CVSSLLNYYEQYF.

By share of the sample, this clonotype is medium-sized. The rearrangement joins TRBV12-3 or TRBV12-4 to TRBJ2-7, with D hard to call. The germline V and J ends were trimmed by 6 bases and 3 bases, with 12 bases remaining between them. CDR3 length: 13 amino acids. CDR3 in amino acids: CASSYVQSYEQYF. The CDR3 DNA sequence: TGTGCCAGCAGCTATGTACAGAGCTACGAGCAGTACTTC.

There are many counts of this clonotype. The chain carries TRBV4-1 and TRBJ1-4, with D possibly TRBD1 on 5 matching bases. CDR1 is MGHRA, CDR2 YSYEKL, per germline. Trimming removed 2 bases from V and 5 bases from J, with 21 bases in between. This CDR3 has 18 residues. The CDR3: CASSQRYLTGTSNEKLFF. The CDR3 DNA reads TGCGCCAGCAGCCAACGATACCTGACCGGGACTTCAAATGAAAAACTGTTTTTT.

The rearrangement links TRBV9 to TRBJ2-1; 12 positions agree with TRBD2. CDR1 and CDR2 from the germline V gene are SGDLS and YYNGEE. CDR3 length: 16 residues. With V trimmed by 0 bases and J by 9 bases, 7 bases remained unmatched. In DNA, the CDR3 is TGTGCCAGCAGCGTAGTGCCTGGACTAGCGGGACGTGAGCAGTTCTTC. It encodes CASSVVPGLAGREQFF.

This clonotype was picked up many times. This sequence joins TRBV5-1 and TRBJ2-5, with TRBD1 identical over 11 bases. CDR1 and CDR2 from the germline V gene are SGHRS and YFSETQ. The CDR3 consists of 16 residues. The V and J ends lost 4 bases and 2 bases, in that order; junction bases with no gene match: 7. The CDR3 DNA sequence: TGCGCCAGCAGCAGTGGACAGGGGGCCGTACAAGAGACCCAGTACTTC. This sequence encodes CASSSGQGAVQETQYF.